This T cell receptor (beta chain) is from a study of CD8+CD57+ T cells in acquired aplastic anemia. Whole-study findings and limits: The study found no significant CD8+ Simpson's diversity difference between patients and controls. Patients and controls turned out to have 25 to 35 CD8+ CDR3 sequences in common.

Remarks on this clonotype: Antigen unknown.

Profiling that covered TCR beta VDJ and CDR3 relied on genomic DNA as its template. One entry per CDR3 protein, called by TCRdb with MiXCR from the reads. This table holds 150,000 to 200,000 distinct CDR3 sequences, about three fifths found once. The sequence was obtained from a human donor with severe aplastic anemia or a healthy control (not recorded which). The sample taken for sequencing was sorted CD4+, CD8+, or CD8+CD57+ T cells (not recorded which) from PBMCs.

CDR3 loop: CASNGPPNQPQHF. CDR3 nucleotides: TGTGCCAGCAATGGACCACCAAATCAGCCCCAGCATTTT. This sequence joins TRBV2 and TRBJ1-5; the D is unclear. Germline V lookup: CDR1 SNHLY, CDR2 FYNNEI. The CDR3 totals 13 residues. Trimming stripped 7 bases from V and 4 bases from J, with 11 bases between.